These 17 T cell receptor beta chains share one sample of origin, sequenced in a study of response to subunit inactivated influenza vaccine. TCRdb reprocessed the RT-PCR reads with MiXCR, giving one entry per CDR3 protein. The sample gives approximately 530,000 distinct CDR3 sequences, 10% to 15% of which show up once; around 12% is in the top ten. Material: PBMCs from blood, obtained 45 days after vaccination. Receptors were obtained from a man aged 45-65 years who received an inactivated influenza vaccine.

The table lists this clonotype with a few counts. CDR3 nucleotides: TGCGCCAGCAGCCGCGCCGGCATCGGGATTTCTAACTATGGCTACACCTTC. Its translation is CASSRAGIGISNYGYTF. V gene TRBV5-1 combines with J gene TRBJ1-2, with D hard to call. Germline loops: CDR1 SGHRS, CDR2 YFSETQ. V was clipped by 4 bases and J by 0 bases, with 19 bases between them. This CDR3 is built from 17 residues.

V and J are TRBV7-2 and TRBJ2-7; D not resolved. With 5 bases removed from V and 2 bases from J, the gap between germline ends came to 13 bases. Germline V lookup: CDR1 SGHTA, CDR2 FQGNSA. The CDR3 extends over 14 amino acids. Here the CDR3 DNA reads TGTGCCAGCAGCACAAGGACGGCTCCCTACGAGCAGTACTTC. Protein: CASSTRTAPYEQYF.

This clonotype showed up just a few times. The rearrangement uses TRBV5-6 and TRBJ1-2; tentative D call: TRBD1 (5 bases). Trimming left V 2 bases short and J 6 bases short, with 11 bases between. The CDR3 consists of 13 residues. CDR1 is SGHDT, CDR2 YYEEEE, per germline. The CDR3 protein is CASSFQGGDGYTF. CDR3 nucleotide sequence: TGTGCCAGCAGCTTCCAGGGAGGTGATGGCTACACCTTC.

This clonotype was seen only a few times. The rearrangement uses TRBV21-1 and TRBJ2-5; no check of the table's D call, TRBD1, against the DNA was made. TRBV21-1 is listed as a pseudogene. The CDR3 contains 20 residues. CDR3 region: CASSKLRGRRTAHRQETQYF. The CDR3 region has the DNA TGTGCCAGCAGCAAATTGAGAGGGCGAAGGACAGCCCATCGTCAAGAGACCCAGTACTTC.

The V and J genes are TRBV9 and TRBJ2-1, with 7 positions matching TRBD2. This CDR3 is built from 15 residues. In germline, CDR1 is SGDLS, CDR2 YYNGEE. The junction had 6 bases not matched to a gene; V was cut back by 0 bases and J by 6 bases. DNA for the CDR3: TGTGCCAGCAGCGTAGTGGGAGGGCCAGGCAATGAGCAGTTCTTC. Translating gives CASSVVGGPGNEQFF. Full variable domain (rest looked up from reference TRBV9 and TRBJ2-1): DSGVTQTPKHLITATGQRVTLRCSPRSGDLSVYWYQQSLDQGLQFLIQYYNGEERAKGNILERFSAQQFPDLHSELNLSSLELGDSALYFCASSVVGGPGNEQFFGPGTRLTVL.

There are a few counts of this clonotype. This sequence joins TRBV7-8 and TRBJ2-2; D remains ambiguous. The CDR3 has 18 residues. Trimming cost V 1 base and J 5 bases, with 20 bases left between them. Germline CDR1 reads SGHVS; CDR2 reads FQNEAQ. CDR3 amino acids: CASSLEDLGYMGTGELFF. CDR3 nucleotides: TGTGCCAGCAGCTTAGAGGATTTGGGGTATATGGGGACCGGGGAGCTGTTTTTT.

This rearrangement joins TRBV4-2 to TRBJ2-7; the match to TRBD1 covers 7 bases. This CDR3 is 15 amino acids long. J lost 0 bases, V lost 5 bases, and 7 bases had no gene match. CDR1 and CDR2 (germline): LGHNA, YNFKEQ. Written as DNA, the CDR3 is TGTGCCAGCAGCTCGCCGGACAGGAACTCCTACGAGCAGTACTTC. As protein: CASSSPDRNSYEQYF.

This clonotype was picked up a small number of times. The rearrangement joins TRBV20-1 to TRBJ2-7, with 11 bases lining up with TRBD2. Germline V gene data show CDR1 as DFQATT and CDR2 as SNEGSKA (reference sequence). The V and J ends lost 5 bases and 0 bases, in that order; junction bases with no gene match: 9. The CDR3 has 16 amino acids. The CDR3 protein is CSARPLLAGVSYEQYF. The CDR3 DNA reads TGCAGTGCTCGACCCCTACTAGCGGGAGTCTCCTACGAGCAGTACTTC.

The V and J genes are TRBV12-3 or TRBV12-4 and TRBJ2-2; D call uncertain. This CDR3 comprises 13 residues. V dropped 8 bases and J dropped 2 bases, with 9 bases sitting between them. CDR3 bases: TGTGCCAGCGGGCAGTCAAACACCGGGGAGCTGTTTTTT. Translating it yields CASGQSNTGELFF.

This clonotype was seen a handful of times. The chain carries TRBV7-9 and TRBJ2-3; 8 nucleotides agree with TRBD1. The trim removed 4 bases at V and 2 bases at J, leaving 5 bases unmatched. There are 15 residues in the CDR3. The germline gives CDR1 SEHNR, CDR2 FQNEAQ (reference sequence). CDR3 region: CASSSRQGLTDTQYF. Here the CDR3 DNA reads TGTGCCAGCAGCTCAAGACAGGGGCTCACAGATACGCAGTATTTT.

This clonotype occurred a few times. The chain is built from TRBV19 and TRBJ2-1; 10 bases map to TRBD1. The ends lost 6 bases at V and 8 bases at J; junction bases unmatched: 7. The CDR3 runs 14 residues. Per germline, CDR1 LNHDA and CDR2 SQIVND (reference sequence). The CDR3 here is CASRRDRGMDEQFF. DNA for the CDR3: TGTGCCAGTAGGAGGGACAGGGGTATGGATGAGCAGTTCTTC.

Many counts were recorded for this clonotype. The chain employs TRBV7-8 and TRBJ2-7; D is possibly TRBD1 (5 bases). Between the trimmed V and J ends, which lost 5 bases and 6 bases, there was a span of 14 bases. CDR1 is SGHVS and CDR2 is FQNEAQ in the germline V gene. This CDR3 has 13 amino acids. CDR3 protein: CASSGVQGGEQYF. CDR3 sequence (DNA): TGTGCCAGCAGCGGGGTGCAGGGTGGCGAGCAGTACTTC.

This clonotype has a count of ten or more. This chain uses TRBV7-2 with TRBJ2-1; 7 bases fit TRBD1. Losses at the gene ends were 4 bases for V and 7 bases for J; bases not matched to a gene: 4. The germline CDR1 and CDR2 sequences are SGHTA and FQGNSA. This CDR3 comprises 13 residues. As DNA, the CDR3 is TGTGCCAGCAGCTCTACAGGGGTGAATGAGCAGTTCTTC. Its protein is CASSSTGVNEQFF. Looking up the rest from reference TRBV7-2 and TRBJ2-1 gives the full variable domain: GAGVSQSPSNKVTEKGKDVELRCDPISGHTALYWYRQSLGQGLEFLIYFQGNSAPDKSGLPSDRFSAERTGGSVSTLTIQRTQQEDSAVYLCASSSTGVNEQFFGPGTRLTVL.

This sequence joins TRBV5-1 and TRBJ1-1; 9 nucleotides line up with TRBD1. Germline CDR1 reads SGHRS; CDR2 reads YFSETQ. The CDR3 length is 14 residues. The junction had 11 bases not matched to a gene; V was cut back by 4 bases and J by 10 bases. The CDR3 reads CASSLDRGEGGAFF. CDR3 coding DNA: TGCGCCAGCAGCCTAGACAGGGGGGAAGGCGGAGCTTTCTTT.

There are a few counts of this clonotype. This rearrangement joins TRBV27 to TRBJ1-1; the D gene is possibly TRBD1 (6 bases). CDR1 MNHEY and CDR2 SMNVEV come from the germline V gene (reference sequence). This CDR3 has 14 residues. Trimming left V 8 bases short and J 4 bases short, with 17 bases between. The CDR3 sequence is CASAETGRGTEAFF. CDR3 DNA sequence: TGTGCCAGCGCGGAGACAGGTCGTGGCACTGAAGCTTTCTTT.

This clonotype was observed many times. This chain links TRBV25-1 with TRBJ2-2; D gene unclear. V lost 2 bases and J 8 bases, leaving 9 bases between the germline ends. The CDR3 sequence is 13 residues long. CDR1 is MGHDK, CDR2 SYGVNS, per germline. The CDR3 DNA reads as TGTGCCAGCAGTGAAACGCTTCGGGGGGAGCTGTTTTTT. Protein: CASSETLRGELFF.

V and J are TRBV20-1 and TRBJ2-7; 10 nucleotides line up with TRBD2. CDR3 length: 17 residues. CDR1 is DFQATT and CDR2 is SNEGSKA in the germline V gene (reference sequence). Germline trimming cut 0 bases from V and 1 base from J; bases unmatched to any gene: 9. The CDR3 region has the DNA TGCAGTGCTAGAGATCAACACAAGCGGGGGGGATCCTACGAGCAGTACTTC. Its protein product is CSARDQHKRGGSYEQYF.